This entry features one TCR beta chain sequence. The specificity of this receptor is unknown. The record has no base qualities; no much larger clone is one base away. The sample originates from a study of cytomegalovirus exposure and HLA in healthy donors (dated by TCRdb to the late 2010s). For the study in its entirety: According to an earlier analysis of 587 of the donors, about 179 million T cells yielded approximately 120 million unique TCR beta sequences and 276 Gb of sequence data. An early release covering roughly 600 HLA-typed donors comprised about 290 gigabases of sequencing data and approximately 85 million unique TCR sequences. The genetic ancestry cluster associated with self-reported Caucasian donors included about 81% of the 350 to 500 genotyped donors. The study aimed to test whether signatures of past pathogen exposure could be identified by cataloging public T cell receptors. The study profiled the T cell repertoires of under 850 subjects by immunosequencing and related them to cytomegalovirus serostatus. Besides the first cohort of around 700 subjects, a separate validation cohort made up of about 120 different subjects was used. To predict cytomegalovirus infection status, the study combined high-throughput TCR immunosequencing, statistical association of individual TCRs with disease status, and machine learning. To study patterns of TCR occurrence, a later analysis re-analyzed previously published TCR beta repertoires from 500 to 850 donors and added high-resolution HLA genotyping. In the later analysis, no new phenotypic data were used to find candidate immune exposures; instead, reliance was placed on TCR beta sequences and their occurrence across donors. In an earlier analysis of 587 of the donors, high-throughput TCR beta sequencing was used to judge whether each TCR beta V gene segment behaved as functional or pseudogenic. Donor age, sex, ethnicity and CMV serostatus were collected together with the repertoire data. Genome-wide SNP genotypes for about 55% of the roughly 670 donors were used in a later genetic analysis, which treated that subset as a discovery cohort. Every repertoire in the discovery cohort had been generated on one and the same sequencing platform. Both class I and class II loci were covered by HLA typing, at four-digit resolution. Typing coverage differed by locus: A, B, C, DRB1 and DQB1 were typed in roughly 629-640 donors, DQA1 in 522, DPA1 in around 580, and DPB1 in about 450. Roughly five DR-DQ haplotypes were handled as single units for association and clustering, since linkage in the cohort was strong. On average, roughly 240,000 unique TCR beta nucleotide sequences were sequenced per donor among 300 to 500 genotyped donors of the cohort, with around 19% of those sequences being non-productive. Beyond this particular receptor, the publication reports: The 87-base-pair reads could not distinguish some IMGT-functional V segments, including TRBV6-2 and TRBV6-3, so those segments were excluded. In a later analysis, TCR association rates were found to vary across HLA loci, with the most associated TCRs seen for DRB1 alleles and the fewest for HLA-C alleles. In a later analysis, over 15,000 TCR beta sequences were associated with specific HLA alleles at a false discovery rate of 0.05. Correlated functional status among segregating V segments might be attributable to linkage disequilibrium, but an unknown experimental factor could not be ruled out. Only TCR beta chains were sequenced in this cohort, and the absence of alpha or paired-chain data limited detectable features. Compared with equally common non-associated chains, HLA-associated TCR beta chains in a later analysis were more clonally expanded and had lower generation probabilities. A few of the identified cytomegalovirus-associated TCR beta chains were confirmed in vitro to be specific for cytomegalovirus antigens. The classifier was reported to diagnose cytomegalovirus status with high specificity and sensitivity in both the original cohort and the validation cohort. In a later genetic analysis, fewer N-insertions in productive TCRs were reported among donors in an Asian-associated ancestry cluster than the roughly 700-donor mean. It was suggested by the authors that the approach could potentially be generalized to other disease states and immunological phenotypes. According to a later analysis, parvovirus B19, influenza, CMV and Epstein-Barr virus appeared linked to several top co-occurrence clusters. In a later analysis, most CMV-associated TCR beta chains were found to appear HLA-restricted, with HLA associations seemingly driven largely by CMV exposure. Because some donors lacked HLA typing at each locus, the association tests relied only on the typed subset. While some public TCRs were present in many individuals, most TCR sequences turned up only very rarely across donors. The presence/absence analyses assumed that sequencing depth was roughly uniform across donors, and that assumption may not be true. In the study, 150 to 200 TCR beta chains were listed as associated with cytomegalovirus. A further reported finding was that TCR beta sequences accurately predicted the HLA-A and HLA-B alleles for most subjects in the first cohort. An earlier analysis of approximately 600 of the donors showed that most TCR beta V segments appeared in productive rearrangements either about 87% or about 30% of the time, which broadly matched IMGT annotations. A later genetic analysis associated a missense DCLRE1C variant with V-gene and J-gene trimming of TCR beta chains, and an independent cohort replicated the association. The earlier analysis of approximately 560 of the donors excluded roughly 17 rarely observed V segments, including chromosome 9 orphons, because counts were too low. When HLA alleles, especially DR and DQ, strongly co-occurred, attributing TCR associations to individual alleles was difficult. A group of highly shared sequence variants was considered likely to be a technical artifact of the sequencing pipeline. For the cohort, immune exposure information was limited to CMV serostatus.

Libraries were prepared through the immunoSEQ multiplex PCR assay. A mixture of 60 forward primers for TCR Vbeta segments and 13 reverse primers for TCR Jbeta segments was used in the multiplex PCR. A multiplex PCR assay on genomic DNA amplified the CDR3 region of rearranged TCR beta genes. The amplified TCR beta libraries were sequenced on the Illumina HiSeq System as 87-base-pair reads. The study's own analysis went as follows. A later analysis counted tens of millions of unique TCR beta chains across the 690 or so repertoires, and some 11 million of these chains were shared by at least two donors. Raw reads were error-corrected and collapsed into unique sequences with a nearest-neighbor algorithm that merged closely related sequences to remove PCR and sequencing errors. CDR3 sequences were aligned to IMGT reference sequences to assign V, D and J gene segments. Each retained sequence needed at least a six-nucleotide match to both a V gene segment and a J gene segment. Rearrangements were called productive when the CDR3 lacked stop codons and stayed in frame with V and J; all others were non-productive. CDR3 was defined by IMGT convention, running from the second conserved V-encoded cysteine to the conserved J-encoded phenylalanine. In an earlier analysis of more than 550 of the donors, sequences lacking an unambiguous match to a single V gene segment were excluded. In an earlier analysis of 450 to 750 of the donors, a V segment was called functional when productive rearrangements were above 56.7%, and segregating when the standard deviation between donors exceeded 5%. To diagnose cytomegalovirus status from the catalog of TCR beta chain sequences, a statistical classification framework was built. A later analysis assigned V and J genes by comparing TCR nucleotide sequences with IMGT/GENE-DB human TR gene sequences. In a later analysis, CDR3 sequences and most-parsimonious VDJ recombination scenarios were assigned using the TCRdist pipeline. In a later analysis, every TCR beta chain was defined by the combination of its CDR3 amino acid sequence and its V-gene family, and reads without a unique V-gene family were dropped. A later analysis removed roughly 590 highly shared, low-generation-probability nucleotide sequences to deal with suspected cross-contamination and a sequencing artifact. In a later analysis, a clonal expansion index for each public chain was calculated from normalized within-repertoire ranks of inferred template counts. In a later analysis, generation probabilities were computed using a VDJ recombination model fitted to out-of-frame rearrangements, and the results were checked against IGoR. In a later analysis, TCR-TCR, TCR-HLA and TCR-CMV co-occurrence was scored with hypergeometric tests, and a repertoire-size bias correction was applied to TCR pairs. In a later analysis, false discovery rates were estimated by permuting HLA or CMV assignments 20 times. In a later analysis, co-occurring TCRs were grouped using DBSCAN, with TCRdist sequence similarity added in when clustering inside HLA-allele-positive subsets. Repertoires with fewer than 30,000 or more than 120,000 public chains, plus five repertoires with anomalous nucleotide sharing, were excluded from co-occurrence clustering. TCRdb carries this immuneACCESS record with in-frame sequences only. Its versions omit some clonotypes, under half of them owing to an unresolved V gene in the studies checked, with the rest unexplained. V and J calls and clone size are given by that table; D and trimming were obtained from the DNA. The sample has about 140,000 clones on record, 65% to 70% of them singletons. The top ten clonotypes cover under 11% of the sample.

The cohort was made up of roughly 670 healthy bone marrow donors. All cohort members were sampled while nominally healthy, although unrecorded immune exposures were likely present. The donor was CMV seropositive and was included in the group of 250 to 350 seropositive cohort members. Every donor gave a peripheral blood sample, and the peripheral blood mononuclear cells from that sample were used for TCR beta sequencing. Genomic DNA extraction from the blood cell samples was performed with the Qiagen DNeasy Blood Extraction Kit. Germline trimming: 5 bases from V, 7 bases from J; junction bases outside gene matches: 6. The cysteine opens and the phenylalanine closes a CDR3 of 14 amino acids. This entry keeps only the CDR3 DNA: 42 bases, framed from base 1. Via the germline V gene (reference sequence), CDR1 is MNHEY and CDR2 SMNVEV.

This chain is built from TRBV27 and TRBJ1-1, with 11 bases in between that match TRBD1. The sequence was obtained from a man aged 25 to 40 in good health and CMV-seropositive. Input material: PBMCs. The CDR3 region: CASSLPGQGVEAFF. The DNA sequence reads TGTGCCAGCAGTCTCCCGGGACAGGGGGTTGAAGCTTTCTTT.